This entry lists 29 T cell receptor beta chains sequenced from one sample in a study of blood T cell repertoires in COVID-19 (TCRdb year 2020). The method behind the library was the immunoSEQ multiplex PCR assay. Drawn from immuneACCESS, this table holds only the in-frame rearrangements with V and J called that TCRdb kept. Clones are partly lost; checked studies trace under half to an unresolved V gene and leave the rest unexplained. Here the sample has about 310,000 clones; approximately 89% occur a single time. Together, the top ten hold roughly a tenth of the sample. The source material was PBMCs or T cells enriched from blood (not recorded which). These receptors originate from a woman between 40 and 55 years old who had recovered from COVID-19.

V usage is TRBV3-1 (or the pseudogene TRBV3-2) and J usage is TRBJ2-1, with 7 bases matching TRBD2. Germline lookup yields CDR1 LGHDT and CDR2 YNNKEL (reference sequence). The CDR3 has 20 amino acids. Losses at the gene ends were 0 bases for V and 0 bases for J; bases not matched to a gene: 14. CDR3 in amino acids: CASSQEFFAGVITSYNEQFF. For the CDR3, the DNA is TGTGCCAGCAGCCAAGAGTTTTTTGCGGGAGTTATCACCTCCTACAATGAGCAGTTCTTC.

This CDR3 is CASSVSAGTGGKTNTEAFF. DNA of the CDR3: TGTGCCAGCAGCGTTTCTGCCGGGACAGGGGGCAAGACGAACACTGAAGCTTTCTTT. The chain uses TRBV9 and TRBJ1-1; the match to TRBD1 covers 12 bases. This CDR3 region has 19 residues. With V trimmed by 2 bases and J by 1 base, 12 bases remained unmatched. The germline gives CDR1 SGDLS, CDR2 YYNGEE.

The chain uses TRBV5-6 and TRBJ1-6, with D maybe TRBD1 (6 bases). Trimming removed 3 bases at V and 9 bases at J, with 13 bases between. The CDR3 has 14 residues. Germline V gives CDR1 SGHDT, CDR2 YYEEEE. The CDR3 spells CASSWDTTGSPLHF. The CDR3 DNA reads TGTGCCAGCAGCTGGGACACCACCGGTTCACCCCTCCACTTT.

This clone was picked up one time. V and J are TRBV7-2 and TRBJ2-7; 7 nucleotides line up with TRBD2. The V and J ends lost 3 bases and 0 bases, in that order; junction bases with no gene match: 8. The CDR3 is 16 amino acids. Germline CDR1 is SGHTA and CDR2 is FQGNSA. In DNA, the CDR3 is TGTGCCAGCAGCTTTTCCGCGGGGGTTACCTCCTACGAGCAGTACTTC. Translated: CASSFSAGVTSYEQYF. Variable domain in full (rest from reference TRBV7-2 and TRBJ2-7): GAGVSQSPSNKVTEKGKDVELRCDPISGHTALYWYRQSLGQGLEFLIYFQGNSAPDKSGLPSDRFSAERTGGSVSTLTIQRTQQEDSAVYLCASSFSAGVTSYEQYFGPGTRLTVT.

The rearrangement links TRBV4-3 to TRBJ2-2, with TRBD2 matching over 7 bases. The CDR3 loop spans 15 amino acids. V gave up 1 base and J gave up 7 bases; unmatched junction bases: 6. The germline CDR1 and CDR2 sequences are LGHNA and YSLEER. This CDR3 is CASSQVGGRVGELFF. DNA for the CDR3: TGCGCCAGCAGCCAAGTAGGCGGGAGAGTCGGGGAGCTGTTTTTT.

V is TRBV6-4 and J is TRBJ2-5, with a weak D call TRBD1 (5 bases). The CDR3 has 11 residues. CDR1 and CDR2 (germline): MRHNA, SNTAGT. Trimming removed 2 bases at V and 8 bases at J, with 6 bases between. The DNA of the CDR3 is TGTGCCAGCAGTGACGGGGCCACCCAGTACTTC. Translating gives CASSDGATQYF.

The V gene is TRBV25-1, the J gene TRBJ1-4; D is perhaps TRBD1 (6 bases). This CDR3 region has 14 residues. V was trimmed by 4 bases and J by 7 bases, leaving 13 bases between them. Germline V gives CDR1 MGHDK, CDR2 SYGVNS. Here the CDR3 reads CASSGGLGGEKLFF. In DNA, the CDR3 is TGTGCCAGCAGTGGCGGACTAGGGGGTGAAAAACTGTTTTTT. The whole variable domain, remainder taken from reference TRBV25-1 and TRBJ1-4, is EADIYQTPRYLVIGTGKKITLECSQTMGHDKMYWYQQDPGMELHLIHYSYGVNSTEKGDLSSESTVSRIRTEHFPLTLESARPSHTSQYLCASSGGLGGEKLFFGSGTQLSVL.

The chain links TRBV12-3 or TRBV12-4 to TRBJ2-5, with TRBD2 identical over 7 bases. V dropped 3 bases and J dropped 3; count of bases not matched to a gene: 1. CDR3 length: 13 amino acids. The CDR3 is CASSFGLEETQYF. DNA of the CDR3: TGTGCCAGCAGTTTTGGACTAGAAGAGACCCAGTACTTC.

The rearrangement links TRBV18 to TRBJ2-7; a weak D match, TRBD2 (6 bases). The CDR3 has 14 amino acids. Between the trimmed V and J ends, which lost 3 bases and 3 bases, there was a span of 12 bases. CDR1 is KGHSH, CDR2 LQKENI, per germline. CDR3 amino acids: CASSPGSGRYEQYF. In DNA form, the CDR3 reads TGTGCCAGCTCACCCGGGAGTGGCCGCTACGAGCAGTACTTC.

Written as DNA, the CDR3 is TGCAGTGCTAGTCCCCAGAACACTAACTATGGCTACACCTTC. Its protein product is CSASPQNTNYGYTF. The rearrangement joins TRBV20-1 to TRBJ1-2, with unresolved D. Germline CDR1 and CDR2: DFQATT and SNEGSKA (reference sequence). CDR3 length: 14 residues. V dropped 3 bases and J dropped 0 bases, with 11 bases sitting between them.

V usage is TRBV6-5 and J usage is TRBJ1-6; the D gene is possibly TRBD1 (6 bases). CDR3 length equals 15 residues. V was trimmed by 2 bases and J by 10 bases, leaving 15 bases between them. From germline, CDR1 is MNHEY and CDR2 SVGAGI. In DNA, the CDR3 is TGTGCCAGCAGTTACGCTCAGGGGCAAGGATCACCCCTCCACTTT. This encodes CASSYAQGQGSPLHF.

The chain joins TRBV13 to TRBJ2-7; 10 nucleotides align to TRBD2. V dropped 2 bases and J dropped 5; count of bases not matched to a gene: 6. The CDR3 sequence is 15 residues long. Looked up from germline, CDR1 is PRHDT and CDR2 is FYEKMQ (reference sequence). CDR3 region: CASSLTSGIRNEQYF. In DNA form, the CDR3 reads TGTGCCAGCAGCTTAACTAGCGGGATTCGGAACGAGCAGTACTTC. Complete variable domain (other parts from reference TRBV13 and TRBJ2-7): AAGVIQSPRHLIKEKRETATLKCYPIPRHDTVYWYQQGPGQDPQFLISFYEKMQSDKGSIPDRFSAQQFSDYHSELNMSSLELGDSALYFCASSLTSGIRNEQYFGPGTRLTVT.

The gene calls are TRBV11-1 and TRBJ2-7; D may be TRBD1 (7 bases). The CDR3 sequence is 14 residues long. Germline values: CDR1 SGHAT, CDR2 FQDESV (reference sequence). Trimming removed 6 bases from V and 3 bases from J, with 15 bases in between. DNA of the CDR3: TGTGCCAGCAGTCCCAGACAGGGAGGCTACGAGCAGTACTTC. It specifies CASSPRQGGYEQYF.

This chain connects TRBV19 to TRBJ1-2; a possible D gene is TRBD1 (6 bases). Germline loops: CDR1 LNHDA, CDR2 SQIVND (reference sequence). The CDR3 has 13 amino acids. V was trimmed by 6 bases and J by 4 bases, leaving 12 bases between them. The CDR3 region has the DNA TGTGCCAGTAGGACCACAGGGATCTATGGCTACACCTTC. Protein product: CASRTTGIYGYTF.

The rearrangement uses TRBV4-1 and TRBJ1-1, with 7 bases that match TRBD1. The junction had 2 bases not matched to a gene; V was cut back by 0 bases and J by 10 bases. The length of the CDR3 is 12 residues. The germline V gene has CDR1 MGHRA and CDR2 YSYEKL. The CDR3 here is CASSQDRTGAFF. CDR3 sequence (DNA): TGCGCCAGCAGCCAAGATAGGACAGGAGCTTTCTTT.

This chain connects TRBV19 to TRBJ2-7; 8 bases fit TRBD2. Germline V lookup: CDR1 LNHDA, CDR2 SQIVND (reference sequence). The CDR3 contains 15 residues. After removal of 4 bases from V and 4 bases from J, the junction contained 9 bases not matched to a gene. CDR3 nucleotide sequence: TGTGCCAGTAGTAGAGAGCGGGAGACCCATTACGAGCAGTACTTC. It translates to CASSRERETHYEQYF. Filled out from reference TRBV19 and TRBJ2-7, the complete variable domain reads DGGITQSPKYLFRKEGQNVTLSCEQNLNHDAMYWYRQDPGQGLRLIYYSQIVNDFQKGDIAEGYSVSREKKESFPLTVTSAQKNPTAFYLCASSRERETHYEQYFGPGTRLTVT.

The rearrangement uses TRBV19 and TRBJ2-7, with 13 bases aligning to TRBD2. V trimming: 5 bases; J trimming: 4 bases; junction bases outside the gene matches: 8. CDR1 and CDR2 from the germline V gene are LNHDA and SQIVND (reference sequence). CDR3 length: 16 residues. CDR3 nucleotide sequence: TGTGCCAGTAGTTCTCGGACTAGCGGGAGACCTTACGAGCAGTACTTC. It translates to CASSSRTSGRPYEQYF.

This chain links TRBV5-1 with TRBJ1-6; 9 nucleotides agree with TRBD1. Germline CDR1 reads SGHRS; CDR2 reads YFSETQ. V lost 0 bases, J lost 8 bases, and 3 bases stayed unmatched. This CDR3 spans 15 amino acids. The CDR3 coding sequence is TGCGCCAGCAGCTTGGAGGGACAGGGATATTCACCCCTCCACTTT. Protein product: CASSLEGQGYSPLHF.

The genes are TRBV28 and TRBJ2-3; D call uncertain. CDR1 is MDHEN and CDR2 is SYDVKM in the germline V gene. The ends were cut back, 6 bases at V and 9 bases at J, with 13 bases in the middle. The CDR3 loop spans 12 amino acids. Written as DNA, the CDR3 is TGTGCCAGCAGCCTCAACTCATGGACGCAGTATTTT. Its protein product is CASSLNSWTQYF.

The chain couples TRBV5-4 to TRBJ2-3, with TRBD2 matching 7 bases. Germline CDR1 and CDR2: SGHNT and YYREEE (reference sequence). V shed 1 base, J shed 5 bases, and the junction held 1 base outside the gene matches. The CDR3 is made up of 13 amino acids. The CDR3 spells CASSLWGGDTQYF. For the CDR3, the DNA is TGTGCCAGCAGCTTGTGGGGGGGAGATACGCAGTATTTT.

The rearrangement uses TRBV24-1 and TRBJ2-1; TRBD2 is a possible D gene (6 bases). V lost 4 bases and J 0 bases, leaving 18 bases between the germline ends. Per germline, CDR1 KGHDR and CDR2 SFDVKD. The CDR3 has 18 residues. The DNA of the CDR3 is TGTGCCACCAGTGACCTCCCCGGGGCGGGGAGCTCCTACAATGAGCAGTTCTTC. It yields the protein CATSDLPGAGSSYNEQFF.

The chain couples TRBV7-2 to TRBJ1-2; 7 nucleotides agree with TRBD1. Germline trimming cut 3 bases from V and 4 bases from J; bases unmatched to any gene: 11. The CDR3 contains 16 residues. Per the germline V gene, CDR1 is SGHTA and CDR2 is FQGNSA. The CDR3 loop reads CASSFKTGQGSYGYTF. CDR3 coding DNA: TGTGCCAGCAGCTTTAAGACAGGGCAAGGTAGCTATGGCTACACCTTC.

CDR3 in amino acids: CASSLGPAGSSPLHF. CDR3 nucleotide sequence: TGCGCCAGCAGCTTGGGCCCGGCGGGGAGTTCACCCCTCCACTTT. V usage is TRBV5-1 and J usage is TRBJ1-6; no definite D call. The CDR3 extends over 15 amino acids. Trimming shortened V by 0 bases and J by 9 bases, and 13 bases separated the two germline ends. Per the germline V gene, CDR1 is SGHRS and CDR2 is YFSETQ.

J is TRBJ2-7 and V is TRBV5-4; 9 bases agree with TRBD2. The ends lost 6 bases at V and 2 bases at J; junction bases unmatched: 6. Germline CDR1 SGHNT, CDR2 YYREEE (reference sequence). CDR3 size: 14 residues. This chain's CDR3 is CASNKGLAPYEQYF. The DNA of the CDR3 is TGTGCCAGCAATAAGGGACTAGCCCCCTACGAGCAGTACTTC.

This sequence joins TRBV11-2 and TRBJ2-7; D is possibly TRBD2 (7 bases). Germline lookup yields CDR1 SGHAT and CDR2 FQNNGV. Deletions cut 2 bases from V and 0 bases from J, with 14 bases between. The CDR3 consists of 16 residues. CDR3 sequence (DNA): TGTGCCAGCAGCTTATCTGGGGGGGCGCGCTCCTACGAGCAGTACTTC. Protein: CASSLSGGARSYEQYF.

CDR3 residues: CASSPGLAFSYEQYF. The CDR3 DNA sequence: TGTGCCAGCAGTCCAGGACTAGCTTTCTCCTACGAGCAGTACTTC. The chain combines TRBV28 with TRBJ2-7, with 8 nucleotides matching TRBD2. The length of the CDR3 is 15 residues. Per the germline V gene, CDR1 is MDHEN and CDR2 is SYDVKM. Trimming took 5 bases from V and 0 from J; bases not matched to a gene: 6. Variable domain in full (rest from reference TRBV28 and TRBJ2-7): DVKVTQSSRYLVKRTGEKVFLECVQDMDHENMFWYRQDPGLGLRLIYFSYDVKMKEKGDIPEGYSVSREKKERFSLILESASTNQTSMYLCASSPGLAFSYEQYFGPGTRLTVT.

The CDR3 region is CSVEWRGALRTQYF. Written as DNA, the CDR3 is TGCAGCGTTGAGTGGCGGGGGGCCCTTCGTACGCAGTATTTT. The chain is built from TRBV29-1 and TRBJ2-3; 8 bases align to TRBD2. The CDR3 length is 14 residues. J was trimmed by 8 bases and V by 3 bases; bases with no gene match: 10. Germline-derived CDR1 and CDR2 are SQVTM and ANQGSEA.

This clone occurred many times. V and J are TRBV7-2 and TRBJ1-2; D perhaps matches TRBD1 (6 bases). The CDR3 covers 15 residues. V dropped 2 bases and J dropped 4 bases, with 14 bases sitting between them. CDR1 and CDR2 from the germline V gene are SGHTA and FQGNSA. The CDR3 spells CASSLSHRVGYGYTF. CDR3 coding DNA: TGTGCCAGCAGCTTATCCCACAGGGTAGGCTATGGCTACACCTTC.

This CDR3 is CASSLIPAYGYTF. The CDR3 DNA sequence: TGTGCCAGCAGCTTAATTCCTGCGTATGGCTACACCTTC. The chain links TRBV7-3 to TRBJ1-2; D not certain. Germline CDR1 is SGHTA and CDR2 is FQGTGA. The CDR3 has 13 residues. Trimming took 1 base from V and 5 from J, leaving 8 bases between them.